The 19 T cell receptor beta chains given below trace back to one sample, sequenced in a study of OX40 agonist ivuxolimab in advanced cancers. Some clones are missing from TCRdb's copy, which holds only in-frame ones; the method was immunoSEQ multiplex PCR. The table shows approximately 130,000 clones, with 90% occurring only once. The sample in question was CD4+ or CD8+ T cells sorted from blood, obtained in a trial of the OX40 agonist ivuxolimab. All receptors come from an adult with an advanced solid tumor such as melanoma, head and neck, liver or kidney cancer.

This rearrangement joins TRBV7-3 to TRBJ2-1; D gene unclear. Germline CDR1 reads SGHTA; CDR2 reads FQGTGA. The CDR3 is made up of 12 amino acids. Trimming cost V 6 bases and J 9 bases, with 12 bases left between them. The CDR3 loop is CASSQTNSEQFF. In DNA form, the CDR3 reads TGTGCCAGCAGTCAGACCAATAGTGAGCAGTTCTTC.

This chain joins TRBV9 and TRBJ2-1; 11 nucleotides agree with TRBD2. Germline loops: CDR1 SGDLS, CDR2 YYNGEE. V dropped 0 bases and J dropped 6; count of bases not matched to a gene: 14. This CDR3 contains 19 residues. CDR3 sequence: CASSVGGLLAGGILNEQFF. The CDR3 region has the DNA TGTGCCAGCAGCGTAGGAGGGTTGCTAGCGGGAGGCATCCTCAATGAGCAGTTCTTC.

CDR3 sequence (DNA): TGTGCCAGCAGTTCTCGCCCATCGGCAGATACGCAGTATTTT. Protein sequence: CASSSRPSADTQYF. This chain links TRBV28 with TRBJ2-3, with unresolved D. The V and J ends lost 4 bases and 4 bases respectively, with 12 bases between them. This CDR3 spans 14 amino acids. Germline V gives CDR1 MDHEN, CDR2 SYDVKM.

This rearrangement joins TRBV15 to TRBJ1-4; D ambiguous. V was trimmed by 5 bases and J by 6 bases, leaving 13 bases between them. CDR3 size: 14 residues. The germline CDR1 and CDR2 sequences are LNHNV and YYDKDF (reference sequence). As DNA, the CDR3 is TGTGCCACCAGCCTCCGCGCGTGGGATGAAAAACTGTTTTTT. Translation: CATSLRAWDEKLFF. Full variable domain (remainder filled in from reference TRBV15 and TRBJ1-4): DAMVIQNPRYQVTQFGKPVTLSCSQTLNHNVMYWYQQKSSQAPKLLFHYYDKDFNNEADTPDNFQSRRPNTSFCFLDIRSPGLGDTAMYLCATSLRAWDEKLFFGSGTQLSVL.

This rearrangement joins TRBV11-3 to TRBJ1-4; unclear D gene. Germline V gene sequence: CDR1 SGHNT, CDR2 YENEEA. This CDR3 region has 13 residues. With 6 bases removed from V and 3 bases from J, the gap between germline ends came to 8 bases. The CDR3 here is CASSSEANEKLFF. In DNA, the CDR3 is TGTGCCAGCAGTTCAGAGGCTAATGAAAAACTGTTTTTT.

The chain employs TRBV6-1 and TRBJ2-2, with D tentatively TRBD1 or TRBD2 (6 bases each). The CDR3 extends over 17 amino acids. V gave up 4 bases and J gave up 4 bases, with 19 bases separating them. Germline values: CDR1 MNHNS, CDR2 SASEGT. Written as DNA, the CDR3 is TGTGCCAGCAGTGGGGGGGCAGGGGCGGCGGGCACCGGGGAGCTGTTTTTT. Its protein is CASSGGAGAAGTGELFF.

The chain uses TRBV27 and TRBJ1-5; TRBD1 might be the D (6 bases). CDR1 and CDR2 (germline): MNHEY, SMNVEV (reference sequence). The CDR3 has 15 residues. V lost 0 bases, J lost 5 bases, and 11 bases lay in between. For the CDR3, the DNA is TGTGCCAGCAGTTTATCCGGGACACCATATCAGCCCCAGCATTTT. Its translation: CASSLSGTPYQPQHF.

The rearrangement links TRBV13 to TRBJ2-3; perhaps TRBD1 as D (6 bases). V was trimmed by 6 bases and J by 1 base, leaving 8 bases between them. Per the germline V gene, CDR1 is PRHDT and CDR2 is FYEKMQ (reference sequence). The CDR3 extends over 13 amino acids. CDR3 bases: TGTGCCAGCAGTTGGACAGGCACAGATACGCAGTATTTT. Its protein product is CASSWTGTDTQYF.

The J gene is TRBJ1-1, the V gene TRBV5-1, with D maybe TRBD1 (6 bases). Germline lookup yields CDR1 SGHRS and CDR2 YFSETQ. There are 16 residues in the CDR3. The V and J ends lost 0 bases and 1 base respectively, with 13 bases between them. The CDR3 loop is CASSLAFRGPNTEAFF. CDR3 bases: TGCGCCAGCAGCTTGGCCTTCAGGGGACCGAACACTGAAGCTTTCTTT.

This chain links TRBV30 with TRBJ2-2; possibly TRBD1 for D (6 bases). The CDR3 loop spans 13 amino acids. The V gene's germline CDR1 is GTSNPN and CDR2 SVGIG (reference sequence). V shed 2 bases and J shed 5 bases, with 9 bases lying between them. The CDR3: CAWSRQGTGELFF. CDR3 nucleotide sequence: TGTGCCTGGAGTAGGCAGGGGACCGGGGAGCTGTTTTTT.

The chain has TRBV27 and TRBJ2-1; 9 bases align to TRBD2. The CDR3 sequence is 16 residues long. V gave up 6 bases and J gave up 7 bases; unmatched junction bases: 13. Germline-derived CDR1 and CDR2 are MNHEY and SMNVEV (reference sequence). Here the CDR3 DNA reads TGTGCCAGCAGCCGTAGCCCTAGCGGGACTCAGAATGAGCAGTTCTTC. Its translation is CASSRSPSGTQNEQFF.

J is TRBJ2-7 and V is TRBV12-5; D gene uncertain. This CDR3 has 12 residues. Germline V gene data show CDR1 as LGHNT and CDR2 as FRNRAP. The V gene lost 4 bases and the J gene lost 4 bases, with 8 bases spanning the gap. DNA of the CDR3: TGTGCTAGTGGTTCAACACTTTACGAGCAGTACTTC. It codes for CASGSTLYEQYF.

This chain connects TRBV9 to TRBJ2-1; 8 nucleotides line up with TRBD1. The CDR3 extends over 16 amino acids. Germline V gene lookup returns CDR1 SGDLS and CDR2 YYNGEE. Trimming cost V 0 bases and J 3 bases; bases outside gene matches: 5. CDR3 in DNA: TGTGCCAGCAGCGTAGGGACAGGGTCCGTCTACAATGAGCAGTTCTTC. Translation: CASSVGTGSVYNEQFF.

The rearrangement joins TRBV18 to TRBJ1-1, with 7 bases identical to TRBD1. Germline values: CDR1 KGHSH, CDR2 LQKENI. With 6 bases clipped from V and 4 bases from J, the junction kept 8 bases outside the gene matches. This CDR3 contains 14 residues. The CDR3 reads CASSPTGSVTEAFF. The CDR3 region has the DNA TGTGCCAGCTCCCCGACAGGGTCGGTCACTGAAGCTTTCTTT.

This clone was seen a single time. The chain combines TRBV27 with TRBJ2-3; D gene unclear. The CDR3 sequence is 14 residues long. V lost 7 bases and J lost 0, with 11 bases in between. The germline gives CDR1 MNHEY, CDR2 SMNVEV (reference sequence). CDR3 sequence reads: CASTPSPSTDTQYF. For the CDR3, the DNA is TGTGCCAGCACCCCGAGCCCTAGCACAGATACGCAGTATTTT.

The gene calls are TRBV2 and TRBJ2-1; maybe TRBD1 (5 bases). The V end was cut by 3 bases, the J end by 10 bases, with 7 bases between. Germline values: CDR1 SNHLY, CDR2 FYNNEI. This CDR3 has 11 residues. The CDR3 protein is CASSETDEQFF. CDR3 in DNA: TGTGCCAGCAGTGAGACAGACGAGCAGTTCTTC.

The V gene is TRBV6-5, the J gene TRBJ2-3; the match to TRBD2 covers 12 bases. The CDR3 is made up of 13 amino acids. The J segment lost 6 bases and the V segment lost 7 bases, leaving 2 bases of the junction unmatched. Germline CDR1 MNHEY, CDR2 SVGAGI. CDR3 sequence: CASILAGGDTQYF. The CDR3 nucleotides are TGTGCCAGCATCCTAGCGGGAGGGGATACGCAGTATTTT.

The chain links TRBV15 to TRBJ1-3, with 8 bases lining up with TRBD1. V gave up 0 bases and J gave up 0 bases; unmatched junction bases: 1. Germline V lookup: CDR1 LNHNV, CDR2 YYDKDF (reference sequence). CDR3 length equals 16 residues. CDR3 sequence: CATSRDTGGSGNTIYF. CDR3 DNA: TGTGCCACCAGCAGAGATACAGGGGGCTCTGGAAACACCATATATTTT.

This chain connects TRBV5-6 to TRBJ2-7, with no clear D. V gave up 4 bases and J gave up 3 bases, with 5 bases separating them. Looked up from germline, CDR1 is SGHDT and CDR2 is YYEEEE. This CDR3 contains 11 residues. CDR3 sequence (DNA): TGTGCCAGCAGCGCGCACTACGAGCAGTACTTC. Translation: CASSAHYEQYF.